The 2 T cell receptor beta chains in this list originate from one sample, sequenced in a study of Ad26.COV2.S vaccination and SARS-CoV-2 variants. Clones were read by immunoSEQ multiplex PCR, and TCRdb kept only the in-frame ones, dropping some. This table has 85,000 to 120,000 clones, around three quarters appearing once. The sequencing here drew on peripheral blood, taken after recovery from COVID-19. The origin of the receptors is a human donor who had recovered from COVID-19.

The chain couples TRBV19 to TRBJ2-2, with D possibly TRBD1 on 5 matching bases. This CDR3 comprises 15 residues. CDR1 is LNHDA, CDR2 SQIVND, per germline (reference sequence). Trimming removed 3 bases at V and 0 bases at J, with 8 bases between. In DNA, the CDR3 is TGTGCCAGTAGTATGCGACAGCCGAACACCGGGGAGCTGTTTTTT. Translated: CASSMRQPNTGELFF.

The V gene is TRBV30, the J gene TRBJ2-7; 10 bases agree with TRBD1. The V and J ends lost 4 bases and 3 bases, in that order; junction bases with no gene match: 6. Per the germline V gene, CDR1 is GTSNPN and CDR2 is SVGIG (reference sequence). The CDR3 length is 14 residues. CDR3 sequence (DNA): TGTGCCTGGATCCCGGGACAGGGGAGCTACGAGCAGTACTTC. This translates into CAWIPGQGSYEQYF.